The subject of this entry is one TCR beta chain. Repertoires were generated with immunoSEQ multiplex PCR, while TCRdb's copy carries only in-frame clones and drops some. The table lists about 160,000 clones, more than 75% of them singletons, with about 5.7% in the top ten. The sample originates from a study of blood T cell repertoires in COVID-19. Whole-study context: PBMCs, B-cell-depleted T cells, or T cells provided the cDNA or gDNA that made up the material.

Germline lookup yields CDR1 SGHDT and CDR2 YYEEEE. Between the trimmed V and J ends, which lost 2 bases and 4 bases, there was a span of 21 bases. There are 17 residues in the CDR3. Sequencing used peripheral blood. This rearrangement joins TRBV5-6 to TRBJ2-5, with a weak D call TRBD1 (6 bases). This clonotype was obtained from a man aged 80 or over with acute or convalescent COVID-19. CDR3 loop: CASSFRAGVSRRETQYF. The CDR3 DNA is TGTGCCAGCAGCTTTCGAGCAGGGGTTTCCCGGAGAGAGACCCAGTACTTC. The full variable domain, completed using reference TRBV5-6 and TRBJ2-5, is DAGVTQSPTHLIKTRGQQVTLRCSPKSGHDTVSWYQQALGQGPQFIFQYYEEEERQRGNFPDRFSGHQFPNYSSELNVNALLLGDSALYLCASSFRAGVSRRETQYFGPGTRLLVL.